Following are 6 T cell receptor beta chains from one sample sequenced in a study of spatial heterogeneity in lung cancer. Study-level results: It was found that expanded intratumoral alpha and beta TCR counts tracked tumor mutation counts.

The time point was: sample taken at primary tumor resection. The antigens of these receptors remain unknown. One entry per CDR3 protein results from TCRdb running MiXCR on the 5' RACE reads. The table records over 10,000 distinct CDR3 sequences, 5.6% of them present only once. The material was lung tumor tissue, obtained at surgery. The origin of the receptors is a female donor with early-stage non-small cell lung cancer.

By sample share, this clonotype is medium-sized (0.01 to 0.1%). This beta chain turned up in a library designed for alpha chains; as an off-target read, its abundance says little. The V gene is TRBV5-1, the J gene TRBJ1-1; D is perhaps TRBD1 (6 bases). Germline loops: CDR1 SGHRS, CDR2 YFSETQ. V was pared by 3 bases and J by 3 bases, with 9 bases between. The CDR3 is made up of 13 amino acids. In DNA form, the CDR3 reads TGCGCCAGCAGCTACAGGGATTACACTGAAGCTTTCTTT. Its translation is CASSYRDYTEAFF. The complete variable domain, with remaining parts taken from reference TRBV5-1 and TRBJ1-1, reads KAGVTQTPRYLIKTRGQQVTLSCSPISGHRSVSWYQQTPGQGLQFLFEYFSETQRNKGNFPGRFSGRQFSNSRSEMNVSTLELGDSALYLCASSYRDYTEAFFGQGTRLTVV.

This clonotype counts as medium-sized. This beta chain is a stray sequence in a library constructed for alpha chains; its clone size is not meaningful. This chain links TRBV5-4 with TRBJ1-2; D is unresolved. V lost 2 bases, J lost 3 bases, and 11 bases lay in between. This CDR3 has 14 amino acids. CDR1 SGHNT and CDR2 YYREEE come from the germline V gene (reference sequence). The CDR3 nucleotides read TGTGCCAGCAGCTTTACGCTTGGAGACTATGGCTACACCTTC. Translation gives CASSFTLGDYGYTF.

This clonotype was seen at least ten times. This beta chain is a stray sequence in a library constructed for alpha chains; its clone size is not meaningful. The chain employs TRBV6-2 or TRBV6-3 and TRBJ1-5; D not resolved. The CDR3 contains 12 residues. Trimming removed 7 bases at V and 5 bases at J, with 9 bases between. Germline V CDR1 and CDR2: MNHEY, SVGEGT. The CDR3 DNA is TGTGCCAGCAACCGGGGTTATCAGCCCCAGCATTTT. It yields the protein CASNRGYQPQHF.

This clonotype was seen many times. Being off target in a library aimed at alpha chains, this beta chain has a size of little meaning. V and J are TRBV20-1 and TRBJ2-5, with a weak D call TRBD1 (5 bases). The V end lost 0 bases, the J end lost 4 bases, and 18 bases lay between the germline ends. This CDR3 is built from 16 residues. Germline CDR1 reads DFQATT; CDR2 reads SNEGSKA (reference sequence). For the CDR3, the DNA is TGCAGTGCTAGAGATCCCCAGGGTCGATTGGTAGAGACCCAGTACTTC. Encoded protein: CSARDPQGRLVETQYF.

This clonotype has ten or more counts. This beta chain appears as a stray read in a library generated for alpha chains; its size is not informative. The CDR3 here is CATRQTMNTEAFF. CDR3 DNA: TGTGCCACTCGACAGACCATGAACACTGAAGCTTTCTTT. The chain employs TRBV6-6 and TRBJ1-1; possibly TRBD1 for D (5 bases). CDR3 length equals 13 residues. CDR1 is MNHNY, CDR2 SVGAGI, per germline (reference sequence). Deletions cut 10 bases from V and 0 bases from J, with 12 bases between.

This clonotype came up many times. This beta chain represents an off-target read in a library built for alpha chains; its size is of limited meaning. This rearrangement joins TRBV24-1 to TRBJ2-3; no clear D. This CDR3 has 15 residues. V lost 2 bases and J 2 bases, leaving 10 bases between the germline ends. Looked up from germline, CDR1 is KGHDR and CDR2 is SFDVKD. The CDR3 loop reads CATSDWAGNTDTQYF. DNA of the CDR3: TGTGCCACCAGTGATTGGGCAGGAAACACAGATACGCAGTATTTT.